This passage covers 28 T cell receptor beta chains from one sample sequenced in a study of shared clonotypes between healthy human individuals. Data came from immunoSEQ multiplex PCR; TCRdb stores just in-frame clones and leaves some out. The sample contains just over 2,000,000 clones, around 95% of which appear only once. Sequenced sample: naive CD4+ T cells sorted from blood. Sample subset: CD45RA+ positively selected. These receptors all stem from a man younger than 35 in good health.

The chain is built from TRBV9 and TRBJ1-6; the D is unclear. The CDR3 length is 9 residues. V was shortened by 4 bases and J by 13 bases, with 3 bases between the two germline ends. CDR1 and CDR2 (germline): SGDLS, YYNGEE. CDR3 bases: TGTGCCAGCAGCCTCCCCCTCCACTTT. It codes for CASSLPLHF.

The chain combines TRBV11-2 with TRBJ2-1; 11 positions agree with TRBD2. CDR1 and CDR2 (germline): SGHAT, FQNNGV. V lost 2 bases, J lost 5 bases, and 5 bases stayed unmatched. The CDR3 is made up of 16 amino acids. This chain's CDR3 is CASSLSASGGNNEQFF. DNA of the CDR3: TGTGCCAGCAGCTTATCGGCTAGCGGGGGGAACAATGAGCAGTTCTTC.

On this clone itself: One junction end does not reproduce the germline sequence, and a read error may be involved. The chain combines TRBV5-4 with TRBJ2-7; D unclear. The V gene's germline CDR1 is SGHNT and CDR2 YYREEE (reference sequence). The CDR3 length is 16 residues. CDR3 nucleotide sequence: TGCGCCAGCAGCCAAGATTTAAGTAGGGTACTCTACGAGCAGTACTTC. Residues: CASSQDLSRVLYEQYF.

DNA for the CDR3: TGTGCCAGCAGTACAATCGGTGATACGCAGTATTTT. This translates into CASSTIGDTQYF. V usage is TRBV2 and J usage is TRBJ2-3; D not resolved. Germline V CDR1 and CDR2: SNHLY, FYNNEI. V dropped 5 bases and J dropped 6 bases, with 9 bases sitting between them. CDR3 length: 12 residues.

This chain connects TRBV4-1 to TRBJ2-5; D is tentatively TRBD1 or TRBD2 (5 bases each). Trimming pared 2 bases from V and 5 bases from J, leaving 15 bases between. The CDR3 contains 15 residues. Per germline, CDR1 MGHRA and CDR2 YSYEKL. CDR3: CASSQTGQGHETQYF. The CDR3, as DNA: TGCGCCAGCAGCCAAACGGGGCAGGGCCACGAGACCCAGTACTTC.

V usage is TRBV4-1 and J usage is TRBJ2-5; D is unclear. V lost 3 bases and J lost 2, with 7 bases in between. The CDR3 has 13 residues. The V gene's germline CDR1 is MGHRA and CDR2 YSYEKL. The CDR3 DNA follows: TGCGCCAGCAGCCAGCGGCAGCAAGAGACCCAGTACTTC. Its translation is CASSQRQQETQYF.

V gene TRBV9 combines with J gene TRBJ2-7, with 9 bases fitting TRBD2. CDR1 is SGDLS, CDR2 YYNGEE, per germline. J lost 5 bases, V lost 5 bases, and 11 bases had no gene match. The CDR3 covers 15 residues. The CDR3 here is CASSRSPGLAHEQYF. The CDR3, as DNA: TGTGCCAGCAGTCGCTCCCCGGGACTAGCCCACGAGCAGTACTTC.

The chain uses TRBV7-2 and TRBJ2-2, with 7 bases fitting TRBD1. CDR1 and CDR2 from the germline V gene are SGHTA and FQGNSA. Losses at the gene ends were 4 bases for V and 8 bases for J; bases not matched to a gene: 7. This CDR3 has 14 residues. DNA of the CDR3: TGTGCCAGCAGCTACCGACAGGGAGCGGGGGAGCTGTTTTTT. Its protein is CASSYRQGAGELFF.

The gene calls are TRBV7-2 and TRBJ2-3, with 14 bases lining up with TRBD2. Per the germline V gene, CDR1 is SGHTA and CDR2 is FQGNSA. CDR3 length: 16 amino acids. V was pared by 4 bases and J by 6 bases, with 6 bases of the junction left unmatched. In nucleotides, the CDR3 is TGTGCCAGCAGCTCAAGACTAGCGGGGGGGCCCGATACGCAGTATTTT. Translation gives CASSSRLAGGPDTQYF.

This clone has more than one count but fewer than ten. Written as DNA, the CDR3 is TGCGCCAGCAGCCAAGAAAGGCCAAGCAGAAATTCACCCCTCCACTTT. It encodes CASSQERPSRNSPLHF. The chain has TRBV4-1 and TRBJ1-6; D is undetermined. Germline loops: CDR1 MGHRA, CDR2 YSYEKL. The CDR3 covers 16 residues. With 0 bases removed from V and 7 bases from J, the gap between germline ends came to 13 bases.

The rearrangement links TRBV7-2 to TRBJ2-5; D is possibly TRBD1 (5 bases). V lost 4 bases to trimming and J lost 4 bases, with 10 bases between them. The germline gives CDR1 SGHTA, CDR2 FQGNSA. CDR3 size: 13 residues. The CDR3 DNA is TGTGCCAGCAGCTCCCAGGGCGGAGAGACCCAGTACTTC. It specifies CASSSQGGETQYF.

The CDR3 DNA sequence: TGTGCCAGCAGCCGGGCCCCTGGCTACGAGCAGTACTTC. This codes for CASSRAPGYEQYF. The chain uses TRBV7-9 and TRBJ2-7; no firm D call. Germline CDR1 is SEHNR and CDR2 is FQNEAQ (reference sequence). The CDR3 has 13 amino acids. The V end lost 5 bases, the J end lost 3 bases, and 11 bases lay between the germline ends.

The chain uses TRBV12-1 and TRBJ2-7. TRBV12-1 is flagged as a pseudogene. The length of the CDR3 is 16 residues. Here the CDR3 DNA reads TGTGCCAGCAGCTTTGTCGCATTCCCGAAAGGCTACGAGCAGTACTTC. The encoded protein is CASSFVAFPKGYEQYF.

The V call is TRBV10-3, the J call TRBJ2-5; possible D gene TRBD1, 6 bases. The end of the DNA is better explained by TRBJ2-7, so the J call may be wrong. The germline gives CDR1 ENHRY, CDR2 SYGVKD. The length of the CDR3 is 15 residues. The CDR3 here is CAISGSGQPNYEQYF. Written as DNA, the CDR3 is TGTGCCATCAGTGGGTCCGGACAGCCTAACTACGAGCAGTACTTC.

The rearrangement uses TRBV5-4 and TRBJ2-3; TRBD2 aligns across 9 bases. The CDR3 contains 14 residues. The ends lost 7 bases at V and 4 bases at J; junction bases unmatched: 7. The germline V gene encodes CDR1 SGHNT and CDR2 YYREEE (reference sequence). The CDR3 bases are TGTGCCAGCGTGGCGGGAGGGCCCGCAGATACGCAGTATTTT. Amino acid sequence: CASVAGGPADTQYF.

The V call is TRBV4-1, the J call TRBJ1-1; D remains ambiguous. V lost 0 bases to trimming and J lost 1 base, with 9 bases between them. The germline V gene has CDR1 MGHRA and CDR2 YSYEKL. This CDR3 comprises 15 residues. In nucleotides, the CDR3 is TGCGCCAGCAGCCAAGAAGGCAGACAGAACACTGAAGCTTTCTTT. Translated: CASSQEGRQNTEAFF.

The chain has TRBV14 and TRBJ2-7; 9 bases are a match to TRBD2. V was pared by 4 bases and J by 0 bases, with 13 bases of the junction left unmatched. Germline loops: CDR1 SGHDN, CDR2 FVKESK. This CDR3 contains 18 residues. CDR3 DNA: TGTGCCAGCAGCCCTCGACTAGCGGACCTAAAATACTCCTACGAGCAGTACTTC. This gives the protein CASSPRLADLKYSYEQYF.

J is TRBJ1-2 and V is TRBV6-5; 7 positions agree with TRBD1. V gave up 0 bases and J gave up 4 bases; unmatched junction bases: 8. The CDR3 is made up of 16 amino acids. Germline V gene lookup returns CDR1 MNHEY and CDR2 SVGAGI. CDR3: CASSYSRTGAFYGYTF. The CDR3 DNA follows: TGTGCCAGCAGTTACTCGAGGACAGGCGCCTTCTATGGCTACACCTTC.

The CDR3 DNA sequence: TGTGCCAGCAGTTACAATCAGGGCTCTGGAAACACCATATATTTT. It specifies CASSYNQGSGNTIYF. This chain links TRBV6-6 with TRBJ1-3; tentatively, D is TRBD1 (5 bases). The CDR3 is made up of 15 amino acids. V gave up 2 bases and J gave up 0 bases, with 8 bases separating them. Germline V lookup: CDR1 MNHNY, CDR2 SVGAGI (reference sequence).

The CDR3, as DNA: TGTGCCAGCACCCCTTCGACAGGGTTATATGAAAAACTGTTTTTT. Translating gives CASTPSTGLYEKLFF. V gene TRBV9 combines with J gene TRBJ1-4; 7 bases line up with TRBD1. Germline V gene data show CDR1 as SGDLS and CDR2 as YYNGEE. The ends lost 6 bases at V and 6 bases at J; junction bases unmatched: 11. The CDR3 is 15 residues long.

This chain uses TRBV5-1 with TRBJ2-1; 14 bases are a match to TRBD2. CDR1 is SGHRS and CDR2 is YFSETQ in the germline V gene. This CDR3 contains 17 residues. The V and J ends lost 7 bases and 0 bases, in that order; junction bases with no gene match: 6. CDR3 in DNA: TGCGCCAGCTCGACTAGCGGGAGGGGGAGCTCCTACAATGAGCAGTTCTTC. As protein: CASSTSGRGSSYNEQFF.

The chain employs TRBV18 and TRBJ2-7, with 7 bases lining up with TRBD1. Losses at the gene ends were 3 bases for V and 0 bases for J; bases not matched to a gene: 8. CDR1 KGHSH and CDR2 LQKENI come from the germline V gene. This CDR3 has 16 amino acids. CDR3 loop: CASSPNLQGHSYEQYF. The CDR3 DNA is TGTGCCAGCTCACCTAATCTACAGGGGCACTCCTACGAGCAGTACTTC.

In the case of this clone: In the same sample, other DNA sequences code for this CDR3. The rearrangement uses TRBV5-1 and TRBJ2-7; 10 bases are a match to TRBD2. Germline CDR1 SGHRS, CDR2 YFSETQ. The CDR3 covers 14 residues. With 5 bases clipped from V and 2 bases from J, the junction kept 4 bases outside the gene matches. This chain's CDR3 is CASRRTSGAYEQYF. The CDR3 nucleotides read TGCGCCAGCAGGAGGACTAGCGGAGCCTACGAGCAGTACTTC.

Comments on this clone: The same CDR3 can be traced to other DNA sequences in this sample. The chain joins TRBV9 to TRBJ2-6; D is undetermined. V was trimmed by 0 bases and J by 1 base, leaving 5 bases between them. The CDR3 extends over 15 amino acids. CDR1 is SGDLS and CDR2 is YYNGEE in the germline V gene. The DNA of the CDR3 is TGTGCCAGCAGCGTAGCGGTATCTGGGGCCAACGTCCTGACTTTC. Protein sequence: CASSVAVSGANVLTF.

The chain carries TRBV6-1 and TRBJ2-1; 8 nucleotides match TRBD1. The ends lost 6 bases at V and 4 bases at J; junction bases unmatched: 5. The CDR3 runs 14 residues. Per the germline V gene, CDR1 is MNHNS and CDR2 is SASEGT. The CDR3 region is CASRGQEFYNEQFF. The DNA of the CDR3 is TGTGCCAGCAGGGGACAGGAGTTTTACAATGAGCAGTTCTTC.

This clone was observed a few times. Other DNA sequences from this sample encode an identical CDR3 as well. The gene calls are TRBV6-6 and TRBJ2-3, with D hard to call. There are 11 residues in the CDR3. Germline assignment: CDR1 MNHNY and CDR2 SVGAGI (reference sequence). With 6 bases removed from V and 2 bases from J, the gap between germline ends came to 3 bases. The CDR3 is CASSPTDTQYF. The DNA for the CDR3 is TGTGCCAGCAGCCCCACAGATACGCAGTATTTT.

The chain links TRBV6-5 to TRBJ2-2; 7 bases are a match to TRBD2. Germline V CDR1 and CDR2: MNHEY, SVGAGI. The trim removed 10 bases at V and 2 bases at J, leaving 10 bases unmatched. The CDR3 is made up of 15 amino acids. In DNA, the CDR3 is TGTGCCACCGGGGGAGGGACCCAAAACACCGGGGAGCTGTTTTTT. This translates into CATGGGTQNTGELFF.

CDR3 nucleotide sequence: TGTGCCAGCAGTGACCCCAGGACTACCATTAATTCACCCCTCCACTTT. Its translation: CASSDPRTTINSPLHF. V usage is TRBV6-1 and J usage is TRBJ1-6; D is uncertain. Germline CDR1 and CDR2: MNHNS and SASEGT. The CDR3 is 16 residues long. V lost 3 bases, J lost 6 bases, and 15 bases lay in between.